This T cell receptor beta chain stems from a study of breast tumors, draining lymph nodes, adjacent tissues. Concerning this clonotype: Its antigen is not identified.

Findings and caveats of the study: Data only fit, rather than demonstrated, lymph node origin of most tumor T cells. Most tumor T cells seemingly derive from lymph node, then expand in tumor. Tumors had less TCR diversity than lymph nodes, more than nontumor tissue.

Samples came from axillary lymph nodes draining the breast cancer. From the multiplex PCR reads, TCRdb called clonotypes with MiXCR, one entry per CDR3 protein. The data hold about 180,000 distinct CDR3 sequences, with approximately 30% observed a single time. The CDR3 runs 17 residues. With 2 bases removed from V and 0 bases from J, the gap between germline ends came to 11 bases. The germline CDR1 and CDR2 sequences are SGHTA and FQGTGA. This chain links TRBV7-3 with TRBJ2-6; D may be TRBD2 (6 bases). The source material was axillary lymph node tissue. The sequence came from a female donor with breast cancer. Some clones in this sample may be carry-over from other donors' samples. CDR3 region: CASSLEAGFSGANVLTF. The CDR3 coding sequence is TGTGCCAGCAGCTTAGAGGCGGGGTTCTCTGGGGCCAACGTCCTGACTTTC.